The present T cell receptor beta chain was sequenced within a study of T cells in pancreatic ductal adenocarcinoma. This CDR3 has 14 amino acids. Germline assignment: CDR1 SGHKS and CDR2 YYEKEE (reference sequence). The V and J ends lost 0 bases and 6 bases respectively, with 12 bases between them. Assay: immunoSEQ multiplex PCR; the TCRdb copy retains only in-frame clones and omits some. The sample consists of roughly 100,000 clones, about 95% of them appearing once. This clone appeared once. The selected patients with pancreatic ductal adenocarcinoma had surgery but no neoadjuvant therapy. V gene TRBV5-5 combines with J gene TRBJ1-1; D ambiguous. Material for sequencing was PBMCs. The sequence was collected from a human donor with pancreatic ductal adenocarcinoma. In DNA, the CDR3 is TGTGCCAGCAGCTTGGTCGGGGATCTGGCTGAAGCTTTCTTT. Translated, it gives CASSLVGDLAEAFF.